The 5 T cell receptor beta chains reported below all come from one sample, sequenced in a study of neoadjuvant anti-PD-1 for oral cavity cancer. Sequencing was performed with immunoSEQ multiplex PCR; in TCRdb, only in-frame clones are kept and a portion is missing. The sample includes approximately 42,000 clones, about 77% of them seen just once. Time point in this sample: after neoadjuvant nivolumab, at surgical resection. The specimen was PBMCs, collected after nivolumab (anti-PD-1) treatment. These receptors were obtained from a person between 40 and 79 years old with oral cavity squamous cell carcinoma.

The V call is TRBV10-2, the J call TRBJ2-7, with no clear D. Germline CDR1 reads WSHSY; CDR2 reads SAAADI. This CDR3 region has 15 residues. Trimming stripped 2 bases from V and 5 bases from J, with 16 bases between. The CDR3, as DNA: TGCGCCAGCAGTGAGGAGAGCGATAGAAGGAACGAGCAGTACTTC. This encodes CASSEESDRRNEQYF.

This clone was counted a few times. The rearrangement joins TRBV7-9 to TRBJ1-2, with D maybe TRBD1 (5 bases). The germline V and J ends were trimmed by 5 bases and 7 bases, with 17 bases remaining between them. This CDR3 spans 14 amino acids. CDR1 and CDR2 (germline): SEHNR, FQNEAQ (reference sequence). CDR3 region: CASSEAGQLGGYTF. The CDR3 DNA is TGTGCCAGCAGCGAAGCAGGGCAGTTGGGTGGCTACACCTTC.

The V and J genes are TRBV18 and TRBJ1-1; the match to TRBD1 covers 7 bases. The germline V gene has CDR1 KGHSH and CDR2 LQKENI. Losses at the gene ends were 6 bases for V and 4 bases for J; bases not matched to a gene: 17. The CDR3 has 17 amino acids. As DNA, the CDR3 is TGTGCCAGCTCTCTCAAGGAGGCAGGGGGAAAGGGCACTGAAGCTTTCTTT. It encodes CASSLKEAGGKGTEAFF. Drawing the rest from reference TRBV18 and TRBJ1-1, the complete variable domain is NAGVMQNPRHLVRRRGQEARLRCSPMKGHSHVYWYRQLPEEGLKFMVYLQKENIIDESGMPKERFSAEFPKEGPSILRIQQVVRGDSAAYFCASSLKEAGGKGTEAFFGQGTRLTVV.

This clone was observed a handful of times. The chain combines TRBV12-1 with TRBJ2-3; the table's TRBD2 call for D was not verified on the DNA. TRBV12-1 is a known pseudogene. CDR3 length: 17 residues. Here the CDR3 reads CASSPGLAGPPLETQYF. DNA for the CDR3: TGTGCCAGCAGCCCGGGACTAGCGGGACCGCCGTTGGAAACGCAGTATTTT.

This chain connects TRBV7-8 to TRBJ2-2; tentatively, D is TRBD2 (6 bases). V was trimmed by 4 bases and J by 5 bases, leaving 14 bases between them. The CDR3 spans 15 residues. The germline V gene encodes CDR1 SGHVS and CDR2 FQNEAQ. In nucleotides, the CDR3 is TGTGCCAGCAGCTCGTGGGAGGAGGGTACCGGGGAGCTGTTTTTT. Its translation is CASSSWEEGTGELFF.